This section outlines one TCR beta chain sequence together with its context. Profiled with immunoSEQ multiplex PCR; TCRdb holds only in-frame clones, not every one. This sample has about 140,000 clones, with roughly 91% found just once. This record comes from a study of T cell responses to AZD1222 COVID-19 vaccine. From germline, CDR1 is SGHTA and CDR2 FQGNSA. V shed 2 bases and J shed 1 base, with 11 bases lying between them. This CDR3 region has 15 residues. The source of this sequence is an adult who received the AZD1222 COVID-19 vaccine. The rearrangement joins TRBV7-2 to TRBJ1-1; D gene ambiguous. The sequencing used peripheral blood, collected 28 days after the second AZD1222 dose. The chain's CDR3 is CASSLNFRQNTEAFF. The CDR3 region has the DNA TGTGCCAGCAGCTTAAATTTCCGACAGAACACTGAAGCTTTCTTT.